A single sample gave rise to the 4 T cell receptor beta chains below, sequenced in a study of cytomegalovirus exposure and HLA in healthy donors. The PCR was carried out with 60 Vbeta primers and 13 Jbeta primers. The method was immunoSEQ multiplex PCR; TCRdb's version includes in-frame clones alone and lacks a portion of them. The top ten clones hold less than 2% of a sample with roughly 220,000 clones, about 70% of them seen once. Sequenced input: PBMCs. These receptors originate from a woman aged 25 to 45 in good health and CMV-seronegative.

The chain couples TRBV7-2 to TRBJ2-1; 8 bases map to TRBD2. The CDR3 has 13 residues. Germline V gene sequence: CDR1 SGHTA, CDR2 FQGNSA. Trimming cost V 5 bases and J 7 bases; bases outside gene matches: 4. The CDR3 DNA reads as TGTGCCAGCAGCCGGATAGCGGGGAATGAGCAGTTCTTC. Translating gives CASSRIAGNEQFF.

In nucleotides, the CDR3 is TGCGCCAGCTTTAAAGGACAGGGGGCAGACAATGAGCAGTTCTTC. Protein: CASFKGQGADNEQFF. The genes are TRBV10-2 and TRBJ2-1; 11 bases are a match to TRBD1. The germline CDR1 and CDR2 sequences are WSHSY and SAAADI. Unmatched junction bases numbered 8, after V lost 8 bases and J lost 5 bases. This CDR3 is 15 amino acids long.

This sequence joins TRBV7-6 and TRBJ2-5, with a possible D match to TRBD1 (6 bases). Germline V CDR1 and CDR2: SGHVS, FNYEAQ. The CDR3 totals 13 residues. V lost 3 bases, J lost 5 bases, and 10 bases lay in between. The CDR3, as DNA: TGTGCCAGCAGCTTTACGAGGGGGGAGACCCAGTACTTC. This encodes CASSFTRGETQYF.

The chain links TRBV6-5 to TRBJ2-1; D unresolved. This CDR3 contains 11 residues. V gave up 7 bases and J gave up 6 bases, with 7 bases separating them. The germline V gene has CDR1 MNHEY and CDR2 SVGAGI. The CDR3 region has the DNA TGTGCCAGCATGACTCGCAATGAGCAGTTCTTC. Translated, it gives CASMTRNEQFF.